This record looks at one TCR beta chain sequence and its context. This sample is drawn from a study of technical replicates of blood from a few donors. The assay was immunoSEQ multiplex PCR, and TCRdb's table has in-frame clones only and misses some. In the table there are 70,000 to 95,000 clones, 85% to 95% of which are singletons. V lost 2 bases and J lost 1, with 8 bases in between. This CDR3 contains 14 residues. Per the germline V gene, CDR1 is SGHTA and CDR2 is FQGTGA. V usage is TRBV7-3 and J usage is TRBJ1-1, with no clear D. This sequence was found in a human donor in good health. The sample was T cells isolated from PBMCs. Written as DNA, the CDR3 is TGTGCCAGCAGCTTATGGCCAGGGAACACTGAAGCTTTCTTT. Protein sequence: CASSLWPGNTEAFF.